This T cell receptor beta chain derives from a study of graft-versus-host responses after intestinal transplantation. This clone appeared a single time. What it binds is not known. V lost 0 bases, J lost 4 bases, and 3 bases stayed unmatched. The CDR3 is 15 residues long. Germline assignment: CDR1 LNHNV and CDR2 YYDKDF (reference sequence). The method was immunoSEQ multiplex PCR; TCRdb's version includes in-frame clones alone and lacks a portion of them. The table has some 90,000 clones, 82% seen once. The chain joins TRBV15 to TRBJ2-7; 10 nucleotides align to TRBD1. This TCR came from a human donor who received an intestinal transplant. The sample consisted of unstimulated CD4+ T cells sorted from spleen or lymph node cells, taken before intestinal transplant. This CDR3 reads CATSRDPGQGYEQYF. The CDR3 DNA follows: TGTGCCACCAGCAGAGATCCGGGACAGGGGTACGAGCAGTACTTC.